The clone carrying this TCR beta chain was observed once. No antigen is known for it. This entry belongs to a study of blood T cells in healthy people across ages. Study conclusions and caveats: Measured against age, TCR beta diversity per million T cells decreased in a roughly linear manner. Long-lived donors carried more naive CD4+ cells and greater diversity than aged donors.

Next came a second PCR, run for roughly 6 to 11 cycles, which used a sample-barcoded 5' primer along with a J-beta primer mix. Every single cDNA molecule received a tag from a template-switch adaptor with 12 random nucleotides. TCRdb analysed the 5' RACE reads with MiXCR anew, one entry per CDR3 protein. This table holds approximately 800,000 distinct CDR3 sequences, around a quarter found once. Separately, the same data were catalogued under a study of T cells of mothers and their children.

The source is a boy under 18 in good health. The material sequenced was blood.

This CDR3 is CATSREGQNQETQYF. For the CDR3, the DNA is TGTGCCACCAGCAGAGAGGGTCAGAATCAAGAGACCCAGTACTTC. The V call is TRBV15, the J call TRBJ2-5; D gene ambiguous. Germline V gene data show CDR1 as LNHNV and CDR2 as YYDKDF (reference sequence). There are 15 residues in the CDR3. V was shortened by 0 bases and J by 2 bases, with 10 bases between the two germline ends.